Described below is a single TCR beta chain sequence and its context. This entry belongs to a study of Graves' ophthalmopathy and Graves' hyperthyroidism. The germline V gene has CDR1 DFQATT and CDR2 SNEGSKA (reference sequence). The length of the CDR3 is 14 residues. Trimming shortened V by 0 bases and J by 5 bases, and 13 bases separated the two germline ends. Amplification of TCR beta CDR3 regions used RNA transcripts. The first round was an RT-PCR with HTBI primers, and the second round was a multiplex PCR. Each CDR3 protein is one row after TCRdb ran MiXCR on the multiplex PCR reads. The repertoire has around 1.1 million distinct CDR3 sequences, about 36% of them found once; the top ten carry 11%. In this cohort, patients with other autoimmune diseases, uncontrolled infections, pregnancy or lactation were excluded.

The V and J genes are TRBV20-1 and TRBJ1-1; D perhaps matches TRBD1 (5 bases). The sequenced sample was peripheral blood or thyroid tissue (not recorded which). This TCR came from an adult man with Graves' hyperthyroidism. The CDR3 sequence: CSARDTRGRTEAFF. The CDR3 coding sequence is TGCAGTGCTAGAGATACCCGGGGGAGGACTGAAGCTTTCTTT.